This is a list of T cell receptor beta chains from one sample in a study of blood T cell repertoires in COVID-19. Sequenced by immunoSEQ multiplex PCR; TCRdb stores in-frame clones only, minus some. This table holds about 41,000 clones, roughly three quarters found once. The specimen sequenced was peripheral blood. The receptors were gathered from a man older than 75 with acute or convalescent COVID-19. Both conserved end residues are part of each CDR3. The D gene is left open where the match is weak. Clone sizes are given selectively: once, few, many, or a class where the clone is expanded.

DNA	CDR3	V	J	size	D
TGTGCCTGGAGTGTATGGGGTAGCGGGAGCAGTGAGACCCAGTACTTC	CAWSVWGSGSSETQYF	TRBV30	TRBJ2-5	NA	TRBD2
TGTGCCAGCAGTGAAGCGGGGACAGGGGACCACAATGAGCAGTTCTTC	CASSEAGTGDHNEQFF	TRBV6-1	TRBJ2-1	NA	TRBD1
TGTGCCAGCAGCTTAGGGGTTGTAGCGGGGTACAATGAGCAGTTCTTC	CASSLGVVAGYNEQFF	TRBV7-2	TRBJ2-1	NA	TRBD2
TGCGCCAGCAGCTTGGGGGGGCAACGCGAGCAGTACTTC	CASSLGGQREQYF	TRBV5-1	TRBJ2-7	NA	NA
TGCGCCAGCACCACTCAAAGACAGGGGCGGTACGAGCAGTACTTC	CASTTQRQGRYEQYF	TRBV10-1	TRBJ2-7	few	TRBD1
TGTGCCATCAGTGACTACGGGACAGGGGGCTCGGGCACTGAAGCTTTCTTT	CAISDYGTGGSGTEAFF	TRBV10-3	TRBJ1-1	NA	TRBD1
TGCGCCAGCAGCCAAGTCGACAGGGGGCTCTTTGGAACTGGAAACACCATATATTTT	CASSQVDRGLFGTGNTIYF	TRBV4-1	TRBJ1-3	once	TRBD1
TGCGCCAGCAACCAAGTGCGGGGGACTTCTTACTACAATGAGCAGTTCTTC	CASNQVRGTSYYNEQFF	TRBV4-1	TRBJ2-1	NA	TRBD2
TGTGCCAGCAGCGGAGGAACCCGGGAGACCCAGTACTTC	CASSGGTRETQYF	TRBV6-5	TRBJ2-5	NA	NA
TGTGCCAGCAGCCGGGACAGGGGGCGCTGGGGGAGCTCCTACAATGAGCAGTTCTTC	CASSRDRGRWGSSYNEQFF	TRBV14	TRBJ2-1	NA	TRBD1
TGCGCCAGCAGTGGTCAGTTGAACACCGGGGAGCTGTTTTTT	CASSGQLNTGELFF	TRBV5-1	TRBJ2-2	NA	NA
TGCGCCAGCAGCCCACTAGCGGGTGTTACTGATGAGCAGTTCTTC	CASSPLAGVTDEQFF	TRBV5-1	TRBJ2-1	NA	TRBD2
TGTGCCACCCGACCTAGCGGGAGAGGAGATACGCAGTATTTT	CATRPSGRGDTQYF	TRBV24-1	TRBJ2-3	once	TRBD2
TGCGCCAGCAGCCAAGTTCTGGGCATGGGCAATCAGCCCCAGCATTTT	CASSQVLGMGNQPQHF	TRBV4-1	TRBJ1-5	few	NA
TGTGCCAGCAGCGTCAACAGGGGGAGCGAAAAACTGTTTTTT	CASSVNRGSEKLFF	TRBV9	TRBJ1-4	NA	TRBD1
TGTGCCAGCAGTTACGACAGGCTCTATGGCTACACCTTC	CASSYDRLYGYTF	TRBV6-5	TRBJ1-2	NA	NA
TGTGCCAGCAGCCCCCGGGGGGGGCTAGGGTACTATGGCTACACCTTC	CASSPRGGLGYYGYTF	TRBV27	TRBJ1-2	once	NA
TGTGCCAGCAGCCAAATAGTGGACACCATATATTTT	CASSQIVDTIYF	TRBV3-1/TRBV3-2	TRBJ1-3	once	NA
TGTGCCAGCAGTCCAACAGGGAGCTCTGGGGCCAACGTCCTGACTTTC	CASSPTGSSGANVLTF	TRBV7-9	TRBJ2-6	NA	NA
TGTGCCAGCAGCTTGGTTGGGGGCCAGACAGATACGCAGTATTTT	CASSLVGGQTDTQYF	TRBV5-6	TRBJ2-3	once	NA
TGTGCCACCCGGGACAGGGGTTTTTCACCCCTCCACTTT	CATRDRGFSPLHF	TRBV19	TRBJ1-6	NA	TRBD1
TGTGCCAGCAGCTTGCGCAGGTCTAGCACAGATACGCAGTATTTT	CASSLRRSSTDTQYF	TRBV5-5	TRBJ2-3	NA	NA
TGTGCCAGCAGCCCCGACAGGGCGGAAAAACTGTTTTTT	CASSPDRAEKLFF	TRBV6-5	TRBJ1-4	NA	TRBD1
TGTGCCAGCAGCCGTCAGAGCACCGGGGGGATGAACACTGAAGCTTTCTTT	CASSRQSTGGMNTEAFF	TRBV7-9	TRBJ1-1	NA	NA
TGTGCCAGCAGTCCCACGAGGAGGGTAGGATACGAGCAGTACTTC	CASSPTRRVGYEQYF	TRBV6-6	TRBJ2-7	NA	NA
TGTGCCAGCAGTGATTCTCAGGGGTTCTCTGGAAACACCATATATTTT	CASSDSQGFSGNTIYF	TRBV6-1	TRBJ1-3	NA	NA
TGTGCCAGCACCCGAACGACAGGGGTTAATTCACCCCTCCACTTT	CASTRTTGVNSPLHF	TRBV6-5	TRBJ1-6	NA	TRBD1
TGCGCCAGCAGCCACAATTCGGGTCTAGAAGCTTTCTTT	CASSHNSGLEAFF	TRBV4-1	TRBJ1-1	NA	NA
TGTGCCAGCAGCTTACCCCGGACAGGGATGGGAGGAAACACCATATATTTT	CASSLPRTGMGGNTIYF	TRBV5-6	TRBJ1-3	NA	TRBD1
TGTGCCAGCAGCGCCGGGAGCTGGGGGCAGTACTTC	CASSAGSWGQYF	TRBV3-1/TRBV3-2	TRBJ2-7	few	NA
TGCGCCAGCAGTGGATCAGCGGGAGGGCAAGGCGAGCAGTACTTC	CASSGSAGGQGEQYF	TRBV10-2	TRBJ2-7	few	TRBD2
TGTGCCACCAGTGACGGGGGTATCGGGGAGCTGTTTTTT	CATSDGGIGELFF	TRBV24-1	TRBJ2-2	NA	NA
TGTGCCAGTAGGAAGGGACAAGTCCTCCTCGGGGACACTGAAGCTTTCTTT	CASRKGQVLLGDTEAFF	TRBV19	TRBJ1-1	NA	NA
TGTGCCGCTGCCCCGGGACAGGAAAATAACTATGGCTACACCTTC	CAAAPGQENNYGYTF	TRBV6-5	TRBJ1-2	NA	TRBD1
TGTGCCAGCAACCCGGGAGGGGGGAGGTACGAGCAGTACTTC	CASNPGGGRYEQYF	TRBV6-5	TRBJ2-7	few	TRBD2
TGTGCCTGGACGACAGGGGGCGGGGTGCCCCAGCATTTT	CAWTTGGGVPQHF	TRBV30	TRBJ1-5	few	TRBD1
TGTGCCAGCAGTTACTCGCCCAGTCAGCCCCAGCATTTT	CASSYSPSQPQHF	TRBV6-5	TRBJ1-5	few	NA
TGTGCCTGGAGAGGACAGGGGCGAACCTACGAGCAGTACTTC	CAWRGQGRTYEQYF	TRBV30	TRBJ2-7	NA	TRBD1
TGTGCCAGCTCACCATTAGATGAGACCCAGTACTTC	CASSPLDETQYF	TRBV18	TRBJ2-5	once	NA
TGTGCCAGCAGAATCACTACGGATAGCAATCAGCCCCAGCATTTT	CASRITTDSNQPQHF	TRBV6-5	TRBJ1-5	NA	NA
TGCGCCAGCAGTGCGACAGGGAAATCTGAAGCTTTCTTT	CASSATGKSEAFF	TRBV10-1	TRBJ1-1	NA	TRBD1
TGTGCCAGCAGTCAACTCCATACCGGGGAGCTGTTTTTT	CASSQLHTGELFF	TRBV6-5	TRBJ2-2	few	NA
TGTGCCAGCAGCGTAGACCACCACAGGGCCAATGAGCAGTTCTTC	CASSVDHHRANEQFF	TRBV9	TRBJ2-1	NA	NA
TGTGCCAGCAGCTTAGATATGAACACCGGGGAGCTGTTTTTT	CASSLDMNTGELFF	TRBV7-9	TRBJ2-2	NA	NA
TGTGCCAGCGGTTTCGCTAGCGGGGGCTCCTACGAGCAGTACTTC	CASGFASGGSYEQYF	TRBV6-2/TRBV6-3	TRBJ2-7	few	TRBD2
TGCAGTGCTAGTCCCCGGGGGGCTACCTACGAGCAGTACTTC	CSASPRGATYEQYF	TRBV20-1	TRBJ2-7	NA	NA
TGTGCCAGCACGGCGAGGGATATCTACGAGCAGTACTTC	CASTARDIYEQYF	TRBV2	TRBJ2-7	NA	NA
TGTGCCAGCAGCTTGGAAACAGGGGTACGAACTGAAGCTTTCTTT	CASSLETGVRTEAFF	TRBV5-4	TRBJ1-1	many	TRBD1
TGTGCCAGCAGCGCGGGACTAGCGGGACCTGGAGATACGCAGTATTTT	CASSAGLAGPGDTQYF	TRBV7-8	TRBJ2-3	NA	TRBD2
TGTGCCACCAGCAGAGAAGGAACAGGGACTAATAGCAATCAGCCCCAGCATTTT	CATSREGTGTNSNQPQHF	TRBV15	TRBJ1-5	NA	NA
TGTGCCAGCAGCGTACTAGCGGGGGTGACCCAAGAGACCCAGTACTTC	CASSVLAGVTQETQYF	TRBV9	TRBJ2-5	NA	TRBD2
TGTGCCATCAGTCAGCAGGGGGTCTCTGGAAACACCATATATTTT	CAISQQGVSGNTIYF	TRBV10-3	TRBJ1-3	NA	TRBD1
TGCGCCAGCAGCTTAGGACAGGGAAGTCAGCCCCAGCATTTT	CASSLGQGSQPQHF	TRBV5-1	TRBJ1-5	NA	TRBD1
TGTGCCAGTAGTACGCCGGGACAGGGGGCCCCCCCGGCAGGCTACACCTTC	CASSTPGQGAPPAGYTF	TRBV19	TRBJ1-2	NA	TRBD1
TGTGCCTGGAGGGCCCAGGGGGCGCGAGATTGGAACGAAAAACTGTTTTTT	CAWRAQGARDWNEKLFF	TRBV30	TRBJ1-4	few	TRBD1